This T cell receptor beta chain emerged from a study of T cells in Graves' hyperthyroidism and ophthalmopathy. CDR3 size: 17 residues. Germline values: CDR1 MNHNS, CDR2 SASEGT. Lactation, pregnancy, other autoimmune disease or uncontrolled infection led to exclusion of patients. Study conclusions and caveats: Stable hyperthyroidism was separated from ophthalmopathy by a model based on 13 V-J features. Most thyroid clonotypes expanded above 0.001 were also detected in blood.

RNA transcripts were the template for amplifying TCR beta CDR3 regions. Researchers ran a first-round RT-PCR on the TCR CDR3 using the HTBI primer set. TCRdb called the multiplex PCR reads again in MiXCR, with one record for every CDR3 protein. This table holds a few hundred thousand distinct CDR3 sequences, around 42% found once. As regards this clonotype: The antigen is not known. Germline and junction disagree at one end, which may indicate a read error.

The chain links TRBV6-1 to TRBJ2-5; 10 bases fit TRBD2. The receptor was derived from a woman between 18 and 30 years old with Graves' hyperthyroidism. Sequences were obtained from peripheral blood or thyroid tissue (not recorded which). This CDR3 is CAISGPLAGVGTETQYF. The DNA for the CDR3 is TGTGCCATCAGTGGTCCCCTAGCGGGAGTGGGGACGGAGACCCAGTACTTC.